This TCR beta chain derives from a study of shared clonotypes between healthy human individuals. Study summary: The study used three CD4 naive, three CD4 memory, two CD8 naive and one CD8 memory plate per donor.

CD45RO negativity and positive selection for CCR7 defined naive CD8 cells, a population that excluded terminally differentiated effector memory CD45RA+ cells. TCRdb keeps only in-frame clones here, not all; method: immunoSEQ multiplex PCR. In the table there are roughly 890,000 clones, roughly 92% of which are singletons. V shed 3 bases and J shed 1 base, with 6 bases lying between them. This CDR3 has 13 amino acids. CDR1 is MGHDK and CDR2 is SYGVNS in the germline V gene. The receptor comes from a man under 40 in good health. The sample comprised naive CD8+ T cells sorted from blood. V usage is TRBV25-1 and J usage is TRBJ2-5; no clear D. CDR3 region: CASSDWTQETQYF. CDR3 coding DNA: TGTGCCAGCAGTGACTGGACCCAAGAGACCCAGTACTTC. The full variable domain, with the rest looked up from reference TRBV25-1 and TRBJ2-5, is EADIYQTPRYLVIGTGKKITLECSQTMGHDKMYWYQQDPGMELHLIHYSYGVNSTEKGDLSSESTVSRIRTEHFPLTLESARPSHTSQYLCASSDWTQETQYFGPGTRLLVL.